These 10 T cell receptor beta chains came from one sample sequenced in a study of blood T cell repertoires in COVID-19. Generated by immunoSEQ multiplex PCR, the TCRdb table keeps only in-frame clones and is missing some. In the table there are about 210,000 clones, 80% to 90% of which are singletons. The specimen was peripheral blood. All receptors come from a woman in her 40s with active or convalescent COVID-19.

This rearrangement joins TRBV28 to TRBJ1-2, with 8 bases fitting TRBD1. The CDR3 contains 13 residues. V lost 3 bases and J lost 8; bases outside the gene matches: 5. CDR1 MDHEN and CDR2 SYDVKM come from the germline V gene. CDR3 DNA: TGTGCCAGCAGTTTGAGGGACAGGAAGGGCTACACCTTC. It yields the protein CASSLRDRKGYTF.

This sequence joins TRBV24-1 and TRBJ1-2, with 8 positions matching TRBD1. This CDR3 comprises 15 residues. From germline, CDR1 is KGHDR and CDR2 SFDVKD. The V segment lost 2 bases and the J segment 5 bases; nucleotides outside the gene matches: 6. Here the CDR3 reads CATSDSQGARYGYTF. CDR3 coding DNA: TGTGCCACCAGTGATTCGCAGGGGGCAAGATATGGCTACACCTTC.

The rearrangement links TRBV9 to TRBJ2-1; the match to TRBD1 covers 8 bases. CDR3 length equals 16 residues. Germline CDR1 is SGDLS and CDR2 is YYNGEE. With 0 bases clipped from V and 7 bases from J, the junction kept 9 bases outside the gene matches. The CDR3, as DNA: TGTGCCAGCAGCGTAGAGGGGCAGGGGGCAGGAAATGAGCAGTTCTTC. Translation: CASSVEGQGAGNEQFF. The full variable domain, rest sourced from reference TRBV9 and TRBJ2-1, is DSGVTQTPKHLITATGQRVTLRCSPRSGDLSVYWYQQSLDQGLQFLIQYYNGEERAKGNILERFSAQQFPDLHSELNLSSLELGDSALYFCASSVEGQGAGNEQFFGPGTRLTVL.

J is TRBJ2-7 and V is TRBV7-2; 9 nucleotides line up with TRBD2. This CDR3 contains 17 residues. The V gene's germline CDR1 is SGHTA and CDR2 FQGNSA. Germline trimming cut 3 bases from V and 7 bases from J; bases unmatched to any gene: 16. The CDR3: CASSLTGLAGGPLEQYF. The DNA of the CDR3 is TGTGCCAGCAGCTTGACCGGACTGGCGGGAGGGCCGTTGGAGCAGTACTTC.

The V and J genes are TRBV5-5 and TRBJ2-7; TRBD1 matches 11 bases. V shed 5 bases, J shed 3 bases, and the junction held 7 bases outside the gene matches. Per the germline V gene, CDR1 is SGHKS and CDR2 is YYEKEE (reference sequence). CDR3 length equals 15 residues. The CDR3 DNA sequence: TGTGCCAGCAGACACGGGACAGGGGGATTCTACGAGCAGTACTTC. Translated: CASRHGTGGFYEQYF.

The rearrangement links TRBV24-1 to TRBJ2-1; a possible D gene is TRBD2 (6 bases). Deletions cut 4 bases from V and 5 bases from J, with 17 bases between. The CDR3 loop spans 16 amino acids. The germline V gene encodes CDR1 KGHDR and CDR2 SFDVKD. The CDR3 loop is CATSDPLGGDDNEQFF. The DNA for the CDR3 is TGTGCCACCAGTGACCCCTTGGGGGGTGATGACAATGAGCAGTTCTTC.

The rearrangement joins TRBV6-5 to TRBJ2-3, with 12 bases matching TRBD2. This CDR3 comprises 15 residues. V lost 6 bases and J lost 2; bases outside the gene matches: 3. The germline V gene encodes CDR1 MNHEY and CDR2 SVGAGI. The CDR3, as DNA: TGTGCCAGCAGCCGGACTAGCGGGATCACAGATACGCAGTATTTT. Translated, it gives CASSRTSGITDTQYF.

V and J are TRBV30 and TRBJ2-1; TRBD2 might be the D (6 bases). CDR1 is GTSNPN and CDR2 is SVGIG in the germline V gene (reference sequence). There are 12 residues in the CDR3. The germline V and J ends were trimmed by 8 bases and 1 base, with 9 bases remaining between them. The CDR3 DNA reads TGTGCCGGAGGGCAGTCCTACAATGAGCAGTTCTTC. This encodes CAGGQSYNEQFF.

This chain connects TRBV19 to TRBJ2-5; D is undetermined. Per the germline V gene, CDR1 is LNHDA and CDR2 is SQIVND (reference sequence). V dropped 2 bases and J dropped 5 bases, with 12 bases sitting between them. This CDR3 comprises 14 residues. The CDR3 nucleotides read TGTGCCAGTAGTATATCGGCACGGGTGGAGACCCAGTACTTC. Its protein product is CASSISARVETQYF.

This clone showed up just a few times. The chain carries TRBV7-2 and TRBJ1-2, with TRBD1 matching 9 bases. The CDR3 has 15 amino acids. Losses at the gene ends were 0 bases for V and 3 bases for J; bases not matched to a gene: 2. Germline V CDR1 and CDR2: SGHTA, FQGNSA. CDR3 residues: CASSLARDRDYGYTF. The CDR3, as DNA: TGTGCCAGCAGCTTAGCGAGGGACAGGGACTATGGCTACACCTTC. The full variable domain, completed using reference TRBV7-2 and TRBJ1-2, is GAGVSQSPSNKVTEKGKDVELRCDPISGHTALYWYRQSLGQGLEFLIYFQGNSAPDKSGLPSDRFSAERTGGSVSTLTIQRTQQEDSAVYLCASSLARDRDYGYTFGSGTRLTVV.